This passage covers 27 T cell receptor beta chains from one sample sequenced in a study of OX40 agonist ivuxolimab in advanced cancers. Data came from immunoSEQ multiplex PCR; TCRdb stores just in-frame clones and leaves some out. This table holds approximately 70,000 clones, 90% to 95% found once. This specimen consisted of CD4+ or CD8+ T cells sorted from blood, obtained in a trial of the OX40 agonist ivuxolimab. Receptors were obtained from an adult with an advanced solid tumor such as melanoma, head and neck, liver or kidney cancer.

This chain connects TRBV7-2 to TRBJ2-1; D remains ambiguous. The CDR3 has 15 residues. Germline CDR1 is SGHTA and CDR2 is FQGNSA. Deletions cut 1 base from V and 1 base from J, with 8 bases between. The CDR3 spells CASSLVVGSYNEQFF. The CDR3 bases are TGTGCCAGCAGCTTAGTCGTGGGATCCTACAATGAGCAGTTCTTC.

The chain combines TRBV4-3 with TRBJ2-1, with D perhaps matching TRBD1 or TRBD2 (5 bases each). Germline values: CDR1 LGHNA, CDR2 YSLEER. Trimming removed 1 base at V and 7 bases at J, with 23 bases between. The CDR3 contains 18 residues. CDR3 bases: TGCGCCAGCAGCCAAGTCGCTTACGGGACCACCGGAAGAAATGAGCAGTTCTTC. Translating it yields CASSQVAYGTTGRNEQFF.

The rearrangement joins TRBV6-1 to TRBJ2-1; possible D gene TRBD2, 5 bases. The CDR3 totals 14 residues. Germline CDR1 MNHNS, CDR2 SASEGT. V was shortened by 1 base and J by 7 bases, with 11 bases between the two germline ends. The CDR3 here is CASSEGVWTNEQFF. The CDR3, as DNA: TGTGCCAGCAGTGAAGGGGTATGGACTAATGAGCAGTTCTTC.

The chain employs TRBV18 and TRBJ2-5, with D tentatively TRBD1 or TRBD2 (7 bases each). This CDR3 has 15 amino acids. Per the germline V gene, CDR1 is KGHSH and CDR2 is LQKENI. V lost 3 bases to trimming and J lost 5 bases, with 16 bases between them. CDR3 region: CASSPPRGGVETQYF. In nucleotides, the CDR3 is TGTGCCAGCTCACCTCCCAGGGGGGGTGTGGAGACCCAGTACTTC.

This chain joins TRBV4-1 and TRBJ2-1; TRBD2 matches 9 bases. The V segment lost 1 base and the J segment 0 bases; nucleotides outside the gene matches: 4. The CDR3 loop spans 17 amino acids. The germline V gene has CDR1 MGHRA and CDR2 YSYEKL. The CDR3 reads CASSQVGSGSSYNEQFF. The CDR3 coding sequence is TGCGCCAGCAGCCAAGTCGGTAGCGGGAGCTCCTACAATGAGCAGTTCTTC.

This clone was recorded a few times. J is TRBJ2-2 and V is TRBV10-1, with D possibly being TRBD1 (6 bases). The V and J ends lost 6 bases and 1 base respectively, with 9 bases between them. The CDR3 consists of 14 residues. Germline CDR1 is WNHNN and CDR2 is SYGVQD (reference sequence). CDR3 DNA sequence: TGCGCCAGCAGCCCGACAGGGAACACCGGGGAGCTGTTTTTT. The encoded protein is CASSPTGNTGELFF.

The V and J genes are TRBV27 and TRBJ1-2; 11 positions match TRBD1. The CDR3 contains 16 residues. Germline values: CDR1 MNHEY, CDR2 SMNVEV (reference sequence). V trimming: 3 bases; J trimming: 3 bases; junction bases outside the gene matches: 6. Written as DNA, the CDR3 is TGTGCCAGCAGTTTCGGGACAGGGGGTCTCGACTATGGCTACACCTTC. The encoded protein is CASSFGTGGLDYGYTF.

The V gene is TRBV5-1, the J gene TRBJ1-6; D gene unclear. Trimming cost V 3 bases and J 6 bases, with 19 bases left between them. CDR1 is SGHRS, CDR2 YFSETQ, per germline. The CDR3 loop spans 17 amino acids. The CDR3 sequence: CASSWAVASGPNSPLHF. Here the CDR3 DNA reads TGCGCCAGCAGCTGGGCGGTAGCCTCTGGACCTAATTCACCCCTCCACTTT.

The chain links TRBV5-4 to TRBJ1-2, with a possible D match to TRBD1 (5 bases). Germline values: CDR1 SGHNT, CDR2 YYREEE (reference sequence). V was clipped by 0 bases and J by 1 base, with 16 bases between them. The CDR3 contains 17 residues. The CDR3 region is CASSLAGGNPLNYGYTF. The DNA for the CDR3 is TGTGCCAGCAGCTTGGCCGGGGGGAACCCCCTTAACTATGGCTACACCTTC.

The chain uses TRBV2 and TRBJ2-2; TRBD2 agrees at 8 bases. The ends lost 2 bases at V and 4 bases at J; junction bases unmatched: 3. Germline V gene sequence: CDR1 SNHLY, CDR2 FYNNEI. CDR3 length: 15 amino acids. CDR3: CASSERLAGTGELFF. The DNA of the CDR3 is TGTGCCAGCAGTGAACGTCTAGCGGGCACCGGGGAGCTGTTTTTT.

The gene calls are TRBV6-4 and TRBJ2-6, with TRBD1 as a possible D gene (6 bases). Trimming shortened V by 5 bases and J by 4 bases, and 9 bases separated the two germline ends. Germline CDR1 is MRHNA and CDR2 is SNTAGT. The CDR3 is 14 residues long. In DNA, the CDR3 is TGTGCCAGCAGTACAGGGTCCGGGGCCAACGTCCTGACTTTC. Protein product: CASSTGSGANVLTF.

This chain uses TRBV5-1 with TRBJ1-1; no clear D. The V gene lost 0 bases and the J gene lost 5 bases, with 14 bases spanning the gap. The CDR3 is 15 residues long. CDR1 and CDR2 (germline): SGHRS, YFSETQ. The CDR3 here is CASSLGLGLLTEAFF. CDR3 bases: TGCGCCAGCAGCTTGGGGTTGGGGTTGTTAACTGAAGCTTTCTTT.

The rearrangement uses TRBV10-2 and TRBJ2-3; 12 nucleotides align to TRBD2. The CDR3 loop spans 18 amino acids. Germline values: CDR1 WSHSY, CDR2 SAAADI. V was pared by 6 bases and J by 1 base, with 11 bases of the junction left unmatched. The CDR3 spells CASSYGTSGFLGTDTQYF. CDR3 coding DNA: TGCGCCAGCAGCTATGGGACTAGCGGGTTCTTGGGCACAGATACGCAGTATTTT.

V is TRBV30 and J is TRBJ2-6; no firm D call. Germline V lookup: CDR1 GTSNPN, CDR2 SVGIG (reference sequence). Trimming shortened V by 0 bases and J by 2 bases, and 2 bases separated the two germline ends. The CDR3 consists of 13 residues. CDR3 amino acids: CAWSVTGANVLTF. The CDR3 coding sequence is TGTGCCTGGAGTGTAACTGGGGCCAACGTCCTGACTTTC. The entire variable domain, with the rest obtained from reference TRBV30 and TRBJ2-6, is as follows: SQTIHQWPATLVQPVGSPLSLECTVEGTSNPNLYWYRQAAGRGLQLLFYSVGIGQISSEVPQNLSASRPQDRQFILSSKKLLLSDSGFYLCAWSVTGANVLTFGAGSRLTVL.

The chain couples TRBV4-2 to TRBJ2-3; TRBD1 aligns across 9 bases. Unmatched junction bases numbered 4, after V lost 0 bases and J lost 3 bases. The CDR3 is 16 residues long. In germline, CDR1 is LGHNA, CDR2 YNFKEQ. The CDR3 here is CASSQDRQGGTDTQYF. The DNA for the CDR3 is TGTGCCAGCAGCCAAGATCGACAGGGGGGAACAGATACGCAGTATTTT.

CDR3: CASSKEETLSYNEQFF. CDR3 coding DNA: TGTGCCAGCTCAAAGGAAGAGACTCTCTCCTACAATGAGCAGTTCTTC. V and J are TRBV18 and TRBJ2-1; D is ambiguous. Per the germline V gene, CDR1 is KGHSH and CDR2 is LQKENI. The CDR3 is 16 amino acids. The germline V and J ends were trimmed by 5 bases and 0 bases, with 14 bases remaining between them.

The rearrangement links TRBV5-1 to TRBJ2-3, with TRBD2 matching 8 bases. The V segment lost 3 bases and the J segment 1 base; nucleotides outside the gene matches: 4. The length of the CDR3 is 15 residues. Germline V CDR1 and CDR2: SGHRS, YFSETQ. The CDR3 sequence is CASSSLAGRTDTQYF. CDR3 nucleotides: TGCGCCAGCAGCTCCTTAGCGGGACGCACAGATACGCAGTATTTT.

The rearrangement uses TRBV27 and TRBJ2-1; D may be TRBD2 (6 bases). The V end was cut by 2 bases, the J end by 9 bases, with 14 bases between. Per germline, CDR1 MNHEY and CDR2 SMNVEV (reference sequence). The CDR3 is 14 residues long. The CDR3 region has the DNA TGTGCCAGCAGTTTAACCCCCGTCGGGGGTGAGCAGTTCTTC. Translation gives CASSLTPVGGEQFF.

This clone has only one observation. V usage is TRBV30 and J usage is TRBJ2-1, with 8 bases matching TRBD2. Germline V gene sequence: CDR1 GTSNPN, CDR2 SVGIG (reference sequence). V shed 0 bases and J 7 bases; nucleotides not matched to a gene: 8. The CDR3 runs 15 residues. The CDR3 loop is CAWSVLAGGKNEQFF. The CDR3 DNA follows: TGTGCCTGGAGTGTACTCGCGGGAGGTAAGAATGAGCAGTTCTTC.

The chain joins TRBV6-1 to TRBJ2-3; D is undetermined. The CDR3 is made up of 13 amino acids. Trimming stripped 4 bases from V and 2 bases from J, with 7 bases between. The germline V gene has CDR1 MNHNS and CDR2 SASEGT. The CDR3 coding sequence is TGTGCCAGCAGTGCAGTCAACACAGATACGCAGTATTTT. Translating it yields CASSAVNTDTQYF.

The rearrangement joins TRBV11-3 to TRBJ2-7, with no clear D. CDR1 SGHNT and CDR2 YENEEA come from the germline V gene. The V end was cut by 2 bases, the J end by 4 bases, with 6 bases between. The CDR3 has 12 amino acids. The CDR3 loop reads CASSLTEYEQYF. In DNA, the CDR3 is TGTGCCAGCAGCTTAACAGAGTACGAGCAGTACTTC.

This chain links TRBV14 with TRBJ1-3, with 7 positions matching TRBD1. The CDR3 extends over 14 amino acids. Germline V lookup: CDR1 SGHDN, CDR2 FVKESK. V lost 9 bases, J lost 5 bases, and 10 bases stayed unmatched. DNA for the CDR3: TGTGCCAGTGCGGGACAGAAGACGAGAAACACCATATATTTT. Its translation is CASAGQKTRNTIYF.

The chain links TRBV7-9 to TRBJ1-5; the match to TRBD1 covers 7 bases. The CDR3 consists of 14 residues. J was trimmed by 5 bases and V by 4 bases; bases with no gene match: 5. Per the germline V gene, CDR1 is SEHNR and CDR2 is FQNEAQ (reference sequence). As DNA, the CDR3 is TGTGCCAGCAGCTGGGGACAGTCCGATCAGCCCCAGCATTTT. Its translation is CASSWGQSDQPQHF. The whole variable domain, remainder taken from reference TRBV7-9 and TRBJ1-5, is DTGVSQNPRHKITKRGQNVTFRCDPISEHNRLYWYRQTLGQGPEFLTYFQNEAQLEKSRLLSDRFSAERPKGSFSTLEIQRTEQGDSAMYLCASSWGQSDQPQHFGDGTRLSIL.

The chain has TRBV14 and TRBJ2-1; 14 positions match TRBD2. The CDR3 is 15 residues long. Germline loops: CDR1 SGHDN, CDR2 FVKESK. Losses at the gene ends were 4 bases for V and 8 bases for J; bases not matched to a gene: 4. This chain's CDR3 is CASSPGLAGGHEQFF. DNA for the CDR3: TGTGCCAGCAGCCCTGGACTAGCGGGAGGACATGAGCAGTTCTTC. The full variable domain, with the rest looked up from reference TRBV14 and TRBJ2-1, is EAGVTQFPSHSVIEKGQTVTLRCDPISGHDNLYWYRRVMGKEIKFLLHFVKESKQDESGMPNNRFLAERTGGTYSTLKVQPAELEDSGVYFCASSPGLAGGHEQFFGPGTRLTVL.

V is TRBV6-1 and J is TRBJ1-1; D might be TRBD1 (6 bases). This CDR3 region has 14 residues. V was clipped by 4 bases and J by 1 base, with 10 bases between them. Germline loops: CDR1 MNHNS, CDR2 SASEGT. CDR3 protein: CASSAQGGNTEAFF. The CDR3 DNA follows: TGTGCCAGCAGTGCTCAAGGGGGGAACACTGAAGCTTTCTTT.

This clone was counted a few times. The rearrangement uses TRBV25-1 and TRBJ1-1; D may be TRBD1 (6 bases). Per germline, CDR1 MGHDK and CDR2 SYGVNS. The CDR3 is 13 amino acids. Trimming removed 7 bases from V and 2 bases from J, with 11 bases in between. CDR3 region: CASKQGPNTEAFF. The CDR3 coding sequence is TGTGCCAGCAAGCAGGGGCCAAACACTGAAGCTTTCTTT.

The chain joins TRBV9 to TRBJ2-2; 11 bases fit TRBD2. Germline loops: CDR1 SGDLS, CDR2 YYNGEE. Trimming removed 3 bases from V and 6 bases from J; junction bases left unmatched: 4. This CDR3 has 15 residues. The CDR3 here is CASSGTSGLPGELFF. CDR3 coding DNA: TGTGCCAGCAGCGGGACTAGCGGGTTACCCGGGGAGCTGTTTTTT.